The 18 T cell receptor beta chains below were found in one sample sequenced in a study of cytomegalovirus exposure and HLA in healthy donors. A multiplex PCR was run with 60 Vbeta primers and 13 Jbeta primers. The table came from immunoSEQ multiplex PCR; TCRdb's copy has only in-frame clones and leaves some out. The table lists over 200,000 clones, over 70% of them singletons. The specimen was PBMCs. These receptors all come from a woman in her sixties or seventies in good health and CMV-seropositive.

CDR3 bases: TGTGCCAGTAGTATGTTTTGGCAGGGCACCTACGAGCAGTACTTC. It specifies CASSMFWQGTYEQYF. J is TRBJ2-7 and V is TRBV19; D might be TRBD1 (5 bases). CDR3 length: 15 residues. The ends were cut back, 3 bases at V and 2 bases at J, with 14 bases in the middle. Germline CDR1 and CDR2: LNHDA and SQIVND (reference sequence).

The chain recombines TRBV5-1 with TRBJ2-2; D remains ambiguous. Trimming removed 2 bases at V and 8 bases at J, with 7 bases between. Germline V gives CDR1 SGHRS, CDR2 YFSETQ. The CDR3 extends over 12 amino acids. The CDR3 sequence is CASSFPPGELFF. The CDR3 nucleotides are TGCGCCAGCAGCTTCCCCCCGGGGGAGCTGTTTTTT.

J is TRBJ2-1 and V is TRBV7-2; the D gene is possibly TRBD2 (6 bases). The germline CDR1 and CDR2 sequences are SGHTA and FQGNSA. This CDR3 contains 15 residues. The V end lost 5 bases, the J end lost 2 bases, and 13 bases lay between the germline ends. CDR3 DNA sequence: TGTGCCAGCAGCCTGAGGGACTTCCCCTACAATGAGCAGTTCTTC. Protein sequence: CASSLRDFPYNEQFF.

V is TRBV6-6 and J is TRBJ1-6; D gene unclear. This CDR3 spans 14 amino acids. The germline V gene has CDR1 MNHNY and CDR2 SVGAGI (reference sequence). V was cut by 7 bases and J by 10 bases, with 17 bases left in between. The CDR3 coding sequence is TGTGCCAGCACCCCCGATGGGAGTGGATCACCCCTCCACTTT. The encoded protein is CASTPDGSGSPLHF.

The chain uses TRBV29-1 and TRBJ1-2, with TRBD1 identical over 9 bases. Losses at the gene ends were 0 bases for V and 8 bases for J; bases not matched to a gene: 7. Germline values: CDR1 SQVTM, CDR2 ANQGSEA. There are 14 residues in the CDR3. The CDR3 is CSVEDLDRGGGYTF. The CDR3 DNA reads as TGCAGCGTTGAAGACCTGGACAGGGGTGGAGGCTACACCTTC.

The genes are TRBV4-1 and TRBJ1-5; D is uncertain. Germline CDR1 MGHRA, CDR2 YSYEKL. The CDR3 spans 15 residues. Trimming removed 4 bases at V and 0 bases at J, with 10 bases between. For the CDR3, the DNA is TGCGCCAGCAGCCCGGGGATGTCTAGCAATCAGCCCCAGCATTTT. This codes for CASSPGMSSNQPQHF.

J is TRBJ2-7 and V is TRBV6-1; TRBD1 matches at 8 bases. CDR3 size: 15 residues. Germline CDR1 reads MNHNS; CDR2 reads SASEGT. After removal of 4 bases from V and 1 base from J, the junction contained 6 bases not matched to a gene. The DNA for the CDR3 is TGTGCCAGCAGTGGGGGGACAGGAGCTTCCTACGAGCAGTACTTC. Translation gives CASSGGTGASYEQYF.

A single count supports this clone. The V gene is TRBV18, the J gene TRBJ2-3; 7 bases line up with TRBD2. In germline, CDR1 is KGHSH, CDR2 LQKENI. Unmatched junction bases numbered 2, after V lost 3 bases and J lost 5 bases. The CDR3 has 13 residues. The DNA of the CDR3 is TGTGCCAGCTCACCGGGAGGGGAAGATACGCAGTATTTT. This translates into CASSPGGEDTQYF.

The chain carries TRBV7-5 and TRBJ1-2; TRBD1 is taken as the D call from the table, unchecked against the DNA. TRBV7-5 is given as a pseudogene. The CDR3 spans 13 residues. The chain's CDR3 is CVRWTGMDYGYTF. The CDR3 nucleotides read TGTGTCAGATGGACAGGCATGGACTATGGCTACACCTTC.

V and J are TRBV2 and TRBJ2-3; TRBD2 aligns across 7 bases. The CDR3 runs 15 residues. The germline V gene encodes CDR1 SNHLY and CDR2 FYNNEI. Trimming took 6 bases from V and 2 from J; bases not matched to a gene: 8. The CDR3 here is CASRTAGPFTDTQYF. The CDR3 coding sequence is TGTGCCAGCAGGACAGCGGGGCCTTTCACAGATACGCAGTATTTT.

A word on this clone: The same CDR3 also results from other DNA sequences found in this sample. The chain joins TRBV28 to TRBJ1-2; D perhaps matches TRBD1 (5 bases). The germline CDR1 and CDR2 sequences are MDHEN and SYDVKM. The V end lost 3 bases, the J end lost 2 bases, and 7 bases lay between the germline ends. This CDR3 region has 13 residues. CDR3 sequence: CASSLGQNYGYTF. CDR3 coding DNA: TGTGCCAGCAGTTTGGGGCAGAACTATGGCTACACCTTC.

The chain combines TRBV10-3 with TRBJ2-5, with 10 bases identical to TRBD1. The last part of the DNA fits TRBJ2-7 better; the J call may be wrong. Per germline, CDR1 ENHRY and CDR2 SYGVKD. CDR3 length: 13 residues. This CDR3 is CATRDRGIHEQYF. The CDR3, as DNA: TGTGCCACCAGGGACAGGGGCATCCACGAGCAGTACTTC.

This clone turned up a few times. The V gene is TRBV6-5, the J gene TRBJ1-1; D might be TRBD1 (6 bases). V lost 2 bases and J lost 6, with 13 bases in between. Per germline, CDR1 MNHEY and CDR2 SVGAGI. This CDR3 is built from 14 residues. DNA of the CDR3: TGTGCCAGCAGTTACACACAGGGTAGGGCTGAAGCTTTCTTT. Amino acid sequence: CASSYTQGRAEAFF.

CDR3 nucleotide sequence: TGTGCCAGCAGATCGACAGGGAAAGAGACCCAGTACTTC. It codes for CASRSTGKETQYF. The V gene is TRBV6-6, the J gene TRBJ2-5, with TRBD1 matching over 7 bases. This CDR3 has 13 amino acids. The ends lost 6 bases at V and 3 bases at J; junction bases unmatched: 4. Germline CDR1 MNHNY, CDR2 SVGAGI (reference sequence).

This clone came up once. The J gene is TRBJ1-1, the V gene TRBV10-1; D perhaps matches TRBD1 (5 bases). Germline values: CDR1 WNHNN, CDR2 SYGVQD (reference sequence). V was trimmed by 11 bases and J by 0 bases, leaving 13 bases between them. The CDR3 spans 13 residues. The DNA for the CDR3 is TGCGCCTCAAGACGGGGGATGAACACTGAAGCTTTCTTT. Its protein product is CASRRGMNTEAFF.

This clone was detected a few times. The rearrangement uses TRBV5-1 and TRBJ1-6; the match to TRBD1 covers 10 bases. Germline V gives CDR1 SGHRS, CDR2 YFSETQ. The CDR3 contains 16 residues. Losses at the gene ends were 0 bases for V and 5 bases for J; bases not matched to a gene: 2. This CDR3 is CASSLGQGADNSPLHF. CDR3 DNA sequence: TGCGCCAGCAGCTTGGGACAGGGGGCCGATAATTCACCCCTCCACTTT.

This clone was seen once. This rearrangement joins TRBV27 to TRBJ1-5; TRBD1 is a possible D gene (5 bases). Per the germline V gene, CDR1 is MNHEY and CDR2 is SMNVEV (reference sequence). V shed 3 bases and J shed 4 bases, with 10 bases lying between them. The CDR3 contains 14 residues. CDR3 amino acids: CASSFGAGNQPQHF. The CDR3 DNA is TGTGCCAGCAGTTTTGGGGCAGGAAATCAGCCCCAGCATTTT.

The chain joins TRBV5-5 to TRBJ2-1, with TRBD2 matching 7 bases. V trimming: 5 bases; J trimming: 9 bases; junction bases outside the gene matches: 20. Per the germline V gene, CDR1 is SGHKS and CDR2 is YYEKEE (reference sequence). The CDR3 length is 17 residues. CDR3 nucleotides: TGTGCCAGCAGTCTGACACCTCGGGGGGACCGCCCTTCTGAGCAGTTCTTC. This translates into CASSLTPRGDRPSEQFF. The full variable domain, completed using reference TRBV5-5 and TRBJ2-1, is DAGVTQSPTHLIKTRGQQVTLRCSPISGHKSVSWYQQVLGQGPQFIFQYYEKEERGRGNFPDRFSARQFPNYSSELNVNALLLGDSALYLCASSLTPRGDRPSEQFFGPGTRLTVL.